Below, 18 T cell receptor beta chains from the same sample are listed, as sequenced in a study of blood T cell repertoires in COVID-19. Sequencing was performed with immunoSEQ multiplex PCR; in TCRdb, only in-frame clones are kept and a portion is missing. The data show tens of thousands of clones, about 80% seen once. The sample comprised peripheral blood. These receptors were taken from a human donor in a cohort sampled during active COVID-19.

The chain links TRBV30 to TRBJ2-1, with 11 bases matching TRBD2. The J segment lost 8 bases and the V segment lost 6 bases, leaving 6 bases of the junction unmatched. Germline lookup yields CDR1 GTSNPN and CDR2 SVGIG (reference sequence). The CDR3 consists of 13 residues. CDR3 amino acids: CACLSGRVYEQFF. CDR3 bases: TGTGCCTGCCTTAGCGGGAGGGTCTATGAGCAGTTCTTC.

In its sample, this clone was seen a few times. The V and J genes are TRBV5-1 and TRBJ1-1, with TRBD1 matching over 8 bases. The CDR3 sequence is 13 residues long. Germline V gene data show CDR1 as SGHRS and CDR2 as YFSETQ. V shed 5 bases and J 2 bases; nucleotides not matched to a gene: 2. In DNA form, the CDR3 reads TGCGCCAGCAGAGGACAGGGTAACACTGAAGCTTTCTTT. Protein: CASRGQGNTEAFF.

The gene calls are TRBV5-1 and TRBJ2-5, with a tentative D call TRBD2 (5 bases). Germline values: CDR1 SGHRS, CDR2 YFSETQ. CDR3 length: 14 residues. Trimming took off 1 base at V and 4 bases at J, with 11 bases between the two ends. The DNA of the CDR3 is TGCGCCAGCAGCTTGCGGGGTAACTCAGAGACCCAGTACTTC. Translation gives CASSLRGNSETQYF.

The chain joins TRBV6-5 to TRBJ1-5; perhaps TRBD1 as D (5 bases). This CDR3 has 13 amino acids. V was cut by 9 bases and J by 7 bases, with 16 bases left in between. Germline V gives CDR1 MNHEY, CDR2 SVGAGI. The CDR3 bases are TGTGCCAGTAAGGGAGGGGCCGACCAGCCCCAGCATTTT. Translating it yields CASKGGADQPQHF.

This clone came up once. The chain employs TRBV5-1 and TRBJ1-2; TRBD1 matches at 11 bases. V shed 0 bases, J shed 5 bases, and the junction held 3 bases outside the gene matches. This CDR3 contains 15 residues. From germline, CDR1 is SGHRS and CDR2 YFSETQ. CDR3 in amino acids: CASSLGTGGQYGYTF. CDR3 nucleotide sequence: TGCGCCAGCAGCTTGGGGACAGGGGGCCAGTATGGCTACACCTTC.

This clone has only a few counts. V usage is TRBV5-8 and J usage is TRBJ2-3; 7 nucleotides line up with TRBD2. Germline trimming cut 0 bases from V and 14 bases from J; bases unmatched to any gene: 12. Germline-derived CDR1 and CDR2 are SGHTS and YDEGEE. The CDR3 is 14 amino acids. As DNA, the CDR3 is TGTGCCAGCAGCTTGGGGCGGGAGCCCTTCATTCCGTATTTT. Translating gives CASSLGREPFIPYF. The full variable domain, rest sourced from reference TRBV5-8 and TRBJ2-3, is EAGVTQSPTHLIKTRGQQATLRCSPISGHTSVYWYQQALGLGLQFLLWYDEGEERNRGNFPPRFSGRQFPNYSSELNVNALELEDSALYLCASSLGREPFIPYFGPGTRLTVL.

This chain joins TRBV7-9 and TRBJ2-7, with a possible D match to TRBD2 (7 bases). Germline V gene data show CDR1 as SEHNR and CDR2 as FQNEAQ (reference sequence). The CDR3 totals 16 residues. The V and J ends lost 3 bases and 1 base respectively, with 16 bases between them. The CDR3 loop reads CASSLSYGGPSYEQYF. DNA of the CDR3: TGTGCCAGCAGCTTGTCTTACGGGGGGCCATCCTACGAGCAGTACTTC. Drawing the rest from reference TRBV7-9 and TRBJ2-7, the complete variable domain is DTGVSQNPRHKITKRGQNVTFRCDPISEHNRLYWYRQTLGQGPEFLTYFQNEAQLEKSRLLSDRFSAERPKGSFSTLEIQRTEQGDSAMYLCASSLSYGGPSYEQYFGPGTRLTVT.

The V call is TRBV4-2, the J call TRBJ2-5; 10 bases are shared with TRBD1. The CDR3 length is 17 residues. Trimming took 3 bases from V and 1 from J; bases not matched to a gene: 8. The V gene's germline CDR1 is LGHNA and CDR2 YNFKEQ. CDR3 nucleotides: TGTGCCAGCAGCCAGTCCCGGGACAGGGGTTTCCAAGAGACCCAGTACTTC. Amino acid sequence: CASSQSRDRGFQETQYF.

The rearrangement links TRBV11-3 to TRBJ2-1; 10 bases map to TRBD1. The CDR3 is 14 amino acids. Germline CDR1 reads SGHNT; CDR2 reads YENEEA. V was pared by 5 bases and J by 4 bases, with 2 bases of the junction left unmatched. The CDR3 DNA sequence: TGTGCCAGCAGCCTGGGACAGGGGTACAATGAGCAGTTCTTC. This codes for CASSLGQGYNEQFF.

This chain's CDR3 is CASSQAGRGNTEAFF. The CDR3 DNA sequence: TGCGCCAGCAGCCAAGCCGGACGGGGAAACACTGAAGCTTTCTTT. This rearrangement joins TRBV4-1 to TRBJ1-1, with D unclear. Germline V CDR1 and CDR2: MGHRA, YSYEKL. The CDR3 spans 15 residues. Trimming cost V 1 base and J 2 bases, with 11 bases left between them.

This sequence joins TRBV27 and TRBJ1-4; tentatively, D is TRBD1 (6 bases). The CDR3 has 17 amino acids. V lost 5 bases and J 3 bases, leaving 19 bases between the germline ends. The V gene's germline CDR1 is MNHEY and CDR2 SMNVEV (reference sequence). CDR3 bases: TGTGCCAGCAGTGACAGGCTTCTAAACAGGGCTAATGAAAAACTGTTTTTT. Protein: CASSDRLLNRANEKLFF. Complete variable domain (other parts from reference TRBV27 and TRBJ1-4): EAQVTQNPRYLITVTGKKLTVTCSQNMNHEYMSWYRQDPGLGLRQIYYSMNVEVTDKGDVPEGYKVSRKEKRNFPLILESPSPNQTSLYFCASSDRLLNRANEKLFFGSGTQLSVL.

In this sample, this clone turned up a few times. The V and J genes are TRBV11-2 and TRBJ2-5; 10 bases line up with TRBD2. The CDR3 is made up of 15 amino acids. The germline gives CDR1 SGHAT, CDR2 FQNNGV. The V gene end was trimmed by 2 bases and the J gene end by 5 bases; junction bases not matched to a gene: 5. CDR3 DNA: TGTGCCAGCAGCTTACTAGCGGGAGCGGCGGAGACCCAGTACTTC. Its protein is CASSLLAGAAETQYF.

The V and J genes are TRBV5-1 and TRBJ2-2; TRBD2 matches 9 bases. V was clipped by 4 bases and J by 1 base; unmatched bases: 5. This CDR3 is 16 amino acids long. CDR1 is SGHRS, CDR2 YFSETQ, per germline. CDR3 region: CASSLSLAGNTGELFF. Here the CDR3 DNA reads TGCGCCAGCAGCCTCTCACTAGCGGGGAACACCGGGGAGCTGTTTTTT.

CDR3 amino acids: CASSQRQGTPSPLHF. In nucleotides, the CDR3 is TGTGCCAGCAGCCAAAGACAGGGAACCCCCTCACCCCTCCACTTT. The rearrangement uses TRBV3-1 (or the pseudogene TRBV3-2) and TRBJ1-6; 7 bases are a match to TRBD1. The germline V gene has CDR1 LGHDT and CDR2 YNNKEL (reference sequence). V lost 2 bases, J lost 10 bases, and 8 bases stayed unmatched. This CDR3 spans 15 amino acids.

V is TRBV11-1 and J is TRBJ1-1; TRBD1 matches at 7 bases. Losses at the gene ends were 3 bases for V and 3 bases for J; bases not matched to a gene: 4. Germline CDR1 and CDR2: SGHAT and FQDESV (reference sequence). CDR3 size: 14 residues. The CDR3 DNA reads as TGTGCCAGCAGCTTTAGTGGGACAGACACTGAAGCTTTCTTT. Translating gives CASSFSGTDTEAFF.

V is TRBV7-2 and J is TRBJ2-7, with a possible D match to TRBD1 (6 bases). Germline assignment: CDR1 SGHTA and CDR2 FQGNSA. The V and J ends lost 1 base and 2 bases respectively, with 12 bases between them. The CDR3 consists of 15 residues. Here the CDR3 reads CASSLVPRGTYEQYF. CDR3 nucleotide sequence: TGTGCCAGCAGCTTAGTTCCAAGGGGGACCTACGAGCAGTACTTC. Filled out from reference TRBV7-2 and TRBJ2-7, the complete variable domain reads GAGVSQSPSNKVTEKGKDVELRCDPISGHTALYWYRQSLGQGLEFLIYFQGNSAPDKSGLPSDRFSAERTGGSVSTLTIQRTQQEDSAVYLCASSLVPRGTYEQYFGPGTRLTVT.

This clone was found once. CDR3 loop: CASSPTGQLNYGYTF. In nucleotides, the CDR3 is TGTGCCAGTAGCCCCACGGGACAGCTGAACTATGGCTACACCTTC. The genes are TRBV19 and TRBJ1-2, with 7 bases fitting TRBD1. With 6 bases clipped from V and 2 bases from J, the junction kept 9 bases outside the gene matches. The length of the CDR3 is 15 residues. CDR1 LNHDA and CDR2 SQIVND come from the germline V gene (reference sequence).

The rearrangement joins TRBV10-3 to TRBJ2-5, with 7 bases that match TRBD1. V gave up 5 bases and J gave up 3 bases; unmatched junction bases: 6. The CDR3 totals 14 residues. Germline CDR1 is ENHRY and CDR2 is SYGVKD. CDR3 sequence: CAISLTGSKETQYF. CDR3 DNA sequence: TGTGCCATCAGTCTGACAGGGTCCAAAGAGACCCAGTACTTC.